The 18 T cell receptor beta chains below were found in one sample sequenced in a study of type 1 regulatory T cells. MiXCR, applied by TCRdb to the reads, yields one record per CDR3 protein. Of tens of thousands of distinct CDR3 sequences in the sample, 12% were seen once. These TCRs' antigens remain unknown. Sequenced: cultured non-Tr1 T cells, either the whole culture or a sorted T cell fraction (not recorded which). The origin of the receptors is a human donor in good health.

A word on this clonotype: The junction shows a germline mismatch at one end, possibly a read error. The V call is TRBV12-3 or TRBV12-4, the J call TRBJ2-1; 7 nucleotides align to TRBD1. The CDR3 spans 15 residues. Here the CDR3 reads CAGSLYGQVNNEQFF. The CDR3 nucleotides are TGTGCCGGCAGTTTATATGGACAGGTGAACAATGAGCAGTTCTTC.

Ten or more counts support this clonotype. The gene calls are TRBV5-1 and TRBJ1-1; the D gene is possibly TRBD1 (6 bases). The CDR3 extends over 13 amino acids. Germline V lookup: CDR1 SGHRS, CDR2 YFSETQ. The V end was cut by 6 bases, the J end by 3 bases, with 12 bases between. Here the CDR3 reads CASKGGGHTEAFF. CDR3 nucleotide sequence: TGCGCCAGCAAGGGGGGGGGGCACACTGAAGCTTTCTTT. The whole variable domain, filled in from reference TRBV5-1 and TRBJ1-1, reads KAGVTQTPRYLIKTRGQQVTLSCSPISGHRSVSWYQQTPGQGLQFLFEYFSETQRNKGNFPGRFSGRQFSNSRSEMNVSTLELGDSALYLCASKGGGHTEAFFGQGTRLTVV.

This clonotype came up many times. The chain uses TRBV5-1 and TRBJ1-1; D call uncertain. Trimming removed 1 base at V and 1 base at J, with 8 bases between. Per the germline V gene, CDR1 is SGHRS and CDR2 is YFSETQ. The CDR3 is 14 residues long. The CDR3 spells CASSLQTANTEAFF. Written as DNA, the CDR3 is TGCGCCAGCAGCTTGCAGACGGCGAACACTGAAGCTTTCTTT. Full variable domain (rest looked up from reference TRBV5-1 and TRBJ1-1): KAGVTQTPRYLIKTRGQQVTLSCSPISGHRSVSWYQQTPGQGLQFLFEYFSETQRNKGNFPGRFSGRQFSNSRSEMNVSTLELGDSALYLCASSLQTANTEAFFGQGTRLTVV.

This clonotype came up many times. The CDR3 loop is CSARTSGRSLGETQYF. In DNA, the CDR3 is TGCAGTGCCAGAACTAGCGGGAGATCGCTGGGCGAGACCCAGTACTTC. V usage is TRBV20-1 and J usage is TRBJ2-5, with 11 bases identical to TRBD2. Germline V gene lookup returns CDR1 DFQATT and CDR2 SNEGSKA (reference sequence). The CDR3 extends over 16 amino acids. V shed 6 bases, J shed 5 bases, and the junction held 14 bases outside the gene matches.

This clonotype was seen repeatedly, ten times or more. The V gene is TRBV20-1, the J gene TRBJ2-4; 9 nucleotides line up with TRBD2. V was clipped by 1 base and J by 0 bases; unmatched bases: 4. Germline assignment: CDR1 DFQATT and CDR2 SNEGSKA (reference sequence). The CDR3 totals 16 residues. The CDR3 DNA is TGCAGTGCTAGAGGAGTAGCGGGGGTAGCCAAAAACATTCAGTACTTC. This encodes CSARGVAGVAKNIQYF.

The V and J genes are TRBV12-3 or TRBV12-4 and TRBJ2-1, with D perhaps TRBD2 (5 bases). V lost 2 bases, J lost 10 bases, and 6 bases lay in between. CDR3 length: 11 amino acids. The CDR3 reads CASSLLAEQFF. The CDR3, as DNA: TGTGCCAGCAGTTTATTAGCGGAGCAGTTCTTC.

This rearrangement joins TRBV7-9 to TRBJ2-2; 7 nucleotides align to TRBD1. V lost 3 bases, J lost 4 bases, and 5 bases stayed unmatched. The CDR3 extends over 15 amino acids. Germline V CDR1 and CDR2: SEHNR, FQNEAQ (reference sequence). The CDR3 nucleotides read TGTGCCAGCAGCTTGGGACAGACTGCCACCGGGGAGCTGTTTTTT. The encoded protein is CASSLGQTATGELFF.

V usage is TRBV10-3 and J usage is TRBJ2-5; D is unresolved. V was cut by 8 bases and J by 1 base, with 11 bases left in between. The CDR3 is 13 amino acids. Per the germline V gene, CDR1 is ENHRY and CDR2 is SYGVKD. The CDR3 bases are TGTGCCATCTCCCAGTTTGCCCAAGAGACCCAGTACTTC. Translating gives CAISQFAQETQYF.

This clonotype was picked up a small number of times. The chain employs TRBV19 and TRBJ2-1; 7 bases fit TRBD1. The CDR3 is 15 residues long. Germline-derived CDR1 and CDR2 are LNHDA and SQIVND (reference sequence). V was clipped by 5 bases and J by 4 bases; unmatched bases: 8. CDR3 amino acids: CASSPRQGRYNEQFF. As DNA, the CDR3 is TGTGCCAGTAGTCCACGACAGGGCAGGTACAATGAGCAGTTCTTC.

This clonotype was seen a handful of times. The chain combines TRBV24-1 with TRBJ2-1; TRBD1 agrees at 8 bases. With V trimmed by 0 bases and J by 8 bases, 8 bases remained unmatched. Germline CDR1 KGHDR, CDR2 SFDVKD. This CDR3 contains 16 residues. CDR3 nucleotide sequence: TGTGCCACCAGTGATTTGCGAGGACAGGGTATCTATGAGCAGTTCTTC. This gives the protein CATSDLRGQGIYEQFF.

This clonotype showed up just a few times. The rearrangement links TRBV5-1 to TRBJ2-7, with D unclear. The length of the CDR3 is 14 residues. Trimming removed 0 bases at V and 7 bases at J, with 14 bases between. Germline-derived CDR1 and CDR2 are SGHRS and YFSETQ. CDR3 loop: CASSLGFQLREQYF. For the CDR3, the DNA is TGCGCCAGCAGCTTGGGATTCCAGCTACGAGAGCAGTACTTC.

The rearrangement links TRBV12-3 or TRBV12-4 to TRBJ1-1; D possibly corresponds to TRBD1 (5 bases). This CDR3 region has 14 residues. With 5 bases removed from V and 6 bases from J, the gap between germline ends came to 16 bases. The CDR3 DNA follows: TGTGCCAGCAGTCAGAAACCTCAGGGACCTGAAGCTTTCTTT. This codes for CASSQKPQGPEAFF.

Many counts were recorded for this clonotype. CDR3 in amino acids: CASSQDLTGGYNEQFF. In DNA, the CDR3 is TGCGCCAGCAGCCAAGATCTAACAGGGGGATACAATGAGCAGTTCTTC. The V and J genes are TRBV4-1 and TRBJ2-1; 8 nucleotides agree with TRBD1. Germline CDR1 MGHRA, CDR2 YSYEKL. CDR3 length equals 16 residues. The J segment lost 4 bases and the V segment lost 0 bases, leaving 5 bases of the junction unmatched.

This clonotype was counted ten times or more. V gene TRBV20-1 combines with J gene TRBJ1-6, with D unresolved. Trimming shortened V by 3 bases and J by 10 bases, and 16 bases separated the two germline ends. Per the germline V gene, CDR1 is DFQATT and CDR2 is SNEGSKA (reference sequence). The CDR3 consists of 14 residues. The CDR3 sequence is CSASEGMKGSPLHF. CDR3 DNA sequence: TGCAGTGCTAGCGAGGGAATGAAAGGATCACCCCTCCACTTT.

The chain joins TRBV7-9 to TRBJ2-1, with D perhaps given as TRBD1 or TRBD2 (6 bases each). The CDR3 has 17 amino acids. CDR1 is SEHNR and CDR2 is FQNEAQ in the germline V gene (reference sequence). The ends were cut back, 4 bases at V and 6 bases at J, with 22 bases in the middle. The CDR3 nucleotides are TGTGCCAGCAGCTCCGCCGTTGGGGGGCGGATGAGCAATGAGCAGTTCTTC. It encodes CASSSAVGGRMSNEQFF.

This clonotype has just a few counts. The chain links TRBV4-1 to TRBJ2-3; 8 bases agree with TRBD2. J was trimmed by 2 bases and V by 0 bases; bases with no gene match: 7. The germline V gene encodes CDR1 MGHRA and CDR2 YSYEKL. CDR3 length equals 17 residues. The chain's CDR3 is CASSQDRSGSPTDTQYF. The CDR3 region has the DNA TGCGCCAGCAGCCAAGATCGGAGCGGGAGCCCCACAGATACGCAGTATTTT.

The table lists this clonotype with many counts. The gene calls are TRBV9 and TRBJ2-7; D is tentatively TRBD1 or TRBD2 (5 bases each). Trimming took 0 bases from V and 2 from J, leaving 15 bases between them. This CDR3 contains 16 residues. CDR1 SGDLS and CDR2 YYNGEE come from the germline V gene. The CDR3 here is CASSVDSDTGTYEQYF. The CDR3 region has the DNA TGTGCCAGCAGCGTAGATTCGGACACGGGGACCTACGAGCAGTACTTC.

This clonotype was picked up many times. This chain joins TRBV20-1 and TRBJ2-1; TRBD1 might be the D (6 bases). Germline V CDR1 and CDR2: DFQATT, SNEGSKA (reference sequence). V lost 6 bases and J lost 3, with 15 bases in between. This CDR3 comprises 14 residues. CDR3 nucleotide sequence: TGCAGTGCATGGGGGCCTAGTTTCTACAATGAGCAGTTCTTC. It specifies CSAWGPSFYNEQFF.